Below, one T cell receptor beta chain is given with its context. Its antigen is not known. Researchers report isolating at least 6 million PBMCs per sample. Next came a second PCR, run for 7 to 11 cycles, which used a sample-barcoded 5' primer along with a J-beta primer mix. Using its own MiXCR run on the 5' RACE reads, TCRdb lists one record per CDR3 protein. Of hundreds of thousands of distinct CDR3 sequences in the sample, about 52% were seen once. The J segment lost 1 base and the V segment lost 4 bases, leaving 5 bases of the junction unmatched. CDR1 SQVTM and CDR2 ANQGSEA come from the germline V gene. This CDR3 has 17 residues. The sample is drawn from a study of blood T cells in healthy people across ages. Study as a whole: Template switching recovered approximately one barcoded beta molecule for every two T cells.

General study points: Strong correlation linked observed beta diversity and percent naive T cells. Older age coincided with a roughly linear decline in TCR beta diversity per million T cells.

The sample was blood. This TCR was recovered from a woman aged 60-75 years in good health. The chain uses TRBV29-1 and TRBJ2-4, with TRBD2 identical over 15 bases. In DNA form, the CDR3 reads TGCAGCGTTGGCCAGGGGACTAGCGGGAGGGCCAAAAACATTCAGTACTTC. It is translated as CSVGQGTSGRAKNIQYF.